A single sample is the source of the 11 T cell receptor beta chains below, sequenced in a study of blood T cell repertoires in COVID-19. Sequencing was performed with immunoSEQ multiplex PCR; in TCRdb, only in-frame clones are kept and a portion is missing. The sample comprises some 160,000 clones, roughly 90% of which are singletons, and about 2.5% rests with the top ten. Sequencing was carried out using peripheral blood. All receptors derive from a man younger than 35 with acute or convalescent COVID-19.

The chain employs TRBV19 and TRBJ1-5; TRBD1 agrees at 8 bases. The CDR3 has 13 residues. Germline trimming cut 5 bases from V and 6 bases from J; bases unmatched to any gene: 3. CDR1 LNHDA and CDR2 SQIVND come from the germline V gene (reference sequence). Here the CDR3 reads CASSVQGAQPQHF. The CDR3 nucleotides read TGTGCCAGTAGTGTTCAGGGGGCTCAGCCCCAGCATTTT.

The rearrangement uses TRBV27 and TRBJ1-5, with D unclear. The CDR3 contains 13 residues. Germline V gene sequence: CDR1 MNHEY, CDR2 SMNVEV (reference sequence). V lost 5 bases and J 5 bases, leaving 10 bases between the germline ends. This chain's CDR3 is CASSPNGYQPQHF. CDR3 sequence (DNA): TGTGCCAGCAGTCCAAACGGGTATCAGCCCCAGCATTTT.

The chain employs TRBV29-1 and TRBJ2-2; 11 nucleotides agree with TRBD2. CDR3 size: 17 residues. Germline CDR1 reads SQVTM; CDR2 reads ANQGSEA. With V trimmed by 3 bases and J by 2 bases, 8 bases remained unmatched. The CDR3 reads CSVDGGRLAGNTGELFF. In nucleotides, the CDR3 is TGCAGCGTTGATGGTGGAAGACTAGCGGGAAACACCGGGGAGCTGTTTTTT.

This sequence joins TRBV28 and TRBJ1-4; maybe TRBD1 (5 bases). This CDR3 is built from 16 residues. Germline-derived CDR1 and CDR2 are MDHEN and SYDVKM. V was shortened by 2 bases and J by 7 bases, with 17 bases between the two germline ends. In DNA form, the CDR3 reads TGTGCCAGCAGTTTACGGGACTTTCGTGGGACTGAAAAACTGTTTTTT. It codes for CASSLRDFRGTEKLFF. The complete variable domain, with remaining parts taken from reference TRBV28 and TRBJ1-4, reads DVKVTQSSRYLVKRTGEKVFLECVQDMDHENMFWYRQDPGLGLRLIYFSYDVKMKEKGDIPEGYSVSREKKERFSLILESASTNQTSMYLCASSLRDFRGTEKLFFGSGTQLSVL.

V gene TRBV18 combines with J gene TRBJ2-7, with D possibly matching TRBD1 (6 bases). CDR3 length: 16 amino acids. V was trimmed by 3 bases and J by 6 bases, leaving 21 bases between them. Germline V CDR1 and CDR2: KGHSH, LQKENI. The CDR3 DNA is TGTGCCAGCTCACCGCTCATAGGGGGAGAGAAAATCGAGCAGTACTTC. As protein: CASSPLIGGEKIEQYF.

V usage is TRBV5-1 and J usage is TRBJ2-1; TRBD1 is a possible D gene (6 bases). CDR3 length: 12 residues. The germline CDR1 and CDR2 sequences are SGHRS and YFSETQ. V shed 7 bases and J shed 10 bases, with 15 bases lying between them. The CDR3 bases are TGCGCCAGCCGTCTACTTGACAGGGAGCAGTTCTTC. The encoded protein is CASRLLDREQFF.

This clone has ten or more counts. This chain uses TRBV5-5 with TRBJ1-5; D uncertain. The CDR3 totals 14 residues. CDR1 and CDR2 (germline): SGHKS, YYEKEE (reference sequence). Between the trimmed V and J ends, which lost 2 bases and 5 bases, there was a span of 11 bases. The DNA of the CDR3 is TGTGCCAGCAGCTTCAAGGAGTTCGATCAGCCCCAGCATTTT. This codes for CASSFKEFDQPQHF.

The J gene is TRBJ2-7, the V gene TRBV30; 9 nucleotides match TRBD1. The CDR3 consists of 15 residues. Per the germline V gene, CDR1 is GTSNPN and CDR2 is SVGIG (reference sequence). V shed 5 bases, J shed 3 bases, and the junction held 11 bases outside the gene matches. The CDR3: CAWSEGTGIVYEQYF. The CDR3 DNA is TGTGCCTGGTCTGAGGGGACAGGGATAGTCTACGAGCAGTACTTC.

The chain links TRBV5-1 to TRBJ2-7; D possibly corresponds to TRBD2 (5 bases). The CDR3 runs 15 residues. The V end lost 0 bases, the J end lost 1 base, and 11 bases lay between the germline ends. Per the germline V gene, CDR1 is SGHRS and CDR2 is YFSETQ. The CDR3 loop reads CASSLEAGPSYEQYF. In DNA, the CDR3 is TGCGCCAGCAGCTTGGAGGCGGGTCCTTCCTACGAGCAGTACTTC.

The sample holds one count of this clone. The chain joins TRBV2 to TRBJ1-2, with D perhaps TRBD1 (5 bases). The V gene's germline CDR1 is SNHLY and CDR2 FYNNEI. The CDR3 loop spans 15 amino acids. Trimming removed 8 bases from V and 2 bases from J, with 18 bases in between. The CDR3 DNA reads TGTGCCAGCGCCGTAGGGGCTATGACCAACTATGGCTACACCTTC. Translation gives CASAVGAMTNYGYTF.

This clone is a singleton in its sample. The CDR3 DNA reads TGTGCCACCAGGTCGGAGAAGACAGCTTACAATGAGCAGTTCTTC. This translates into CATRSEKTAYNEQFF. V and J are TRBV24-1 and TRBJ2-1, with D tentatively TRBD1 (5 bases). Trimming took 7 bases from V and 4 from J, leaving 16 bases between them. There are 15 residues in the CDR3. Germline CDR1 KGHDR, CDR2 SFDVKD.